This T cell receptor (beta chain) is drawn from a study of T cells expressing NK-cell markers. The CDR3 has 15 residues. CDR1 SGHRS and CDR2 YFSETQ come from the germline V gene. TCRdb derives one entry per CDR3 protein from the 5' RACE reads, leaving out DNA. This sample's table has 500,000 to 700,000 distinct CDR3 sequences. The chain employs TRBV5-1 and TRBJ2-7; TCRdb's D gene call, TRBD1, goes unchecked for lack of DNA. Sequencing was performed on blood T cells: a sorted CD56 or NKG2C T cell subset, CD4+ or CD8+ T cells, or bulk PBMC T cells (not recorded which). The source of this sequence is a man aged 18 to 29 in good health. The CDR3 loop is CASNSGSFTPYEQYF. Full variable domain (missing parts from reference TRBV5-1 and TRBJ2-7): KAGVTQTPRYLIKTRGQQVTLSCSPISGHRSVSWYQQTPGQGLQFLFEYFSETQRNKGNFPGRFSGRQFSNSRSEMNVSTLELGDSALYLCASNSGSFTPYEQYFGPGTRLTVT.